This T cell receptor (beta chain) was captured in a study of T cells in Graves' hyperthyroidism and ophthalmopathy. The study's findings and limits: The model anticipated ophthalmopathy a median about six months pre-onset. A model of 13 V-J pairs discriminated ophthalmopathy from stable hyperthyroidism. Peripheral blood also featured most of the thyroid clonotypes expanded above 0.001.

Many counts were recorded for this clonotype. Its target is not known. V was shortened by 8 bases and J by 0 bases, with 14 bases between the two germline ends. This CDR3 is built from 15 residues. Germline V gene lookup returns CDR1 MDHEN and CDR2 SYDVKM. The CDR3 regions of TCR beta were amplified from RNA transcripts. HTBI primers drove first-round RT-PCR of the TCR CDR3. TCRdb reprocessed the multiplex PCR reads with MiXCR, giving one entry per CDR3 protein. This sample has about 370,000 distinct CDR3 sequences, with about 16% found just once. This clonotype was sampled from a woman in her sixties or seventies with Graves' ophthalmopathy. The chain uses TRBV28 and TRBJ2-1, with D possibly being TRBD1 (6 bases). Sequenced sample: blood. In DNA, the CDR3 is TGTGCCAGCGATCGAACAGGGAGCTCCTACAATGAGCAGTTCTTC. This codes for CASDRTGSSYNEQFF.